The source of this TCR beta chain is a study of blood T cell repertoires in COVID-19. Generated by immunoSEQ multiplex PCR, the TCRdb table keeps only in-frame clones and is missing some. The sample yields 200,000 or so clones, about nine tenths seen once. The ends lost 8 bases at V and 3 bases at J; junction bases unmatched: 12. The CDR3 is 15 amino acids. Germline lookup yields CDR1 SGHAT and CDR2 FQNNGV. This chain joins TRBV11-2 and TRBJ2-7; the match to TRBD1 covers 8 bases. This TCR was recovered from a man in his sixties or seventies with acute or convalescent COVID-19. The sample comprised peripheral blood. The CDR3 DNA reads as TGTGCCAGCCGGCGACCGGGACAGGAGAACTACGAGCAGTACTTC. Its protein product is CASRRPGQENYEQYF.